Listed below are T cell receptor beta chains from one sample, sequenced in a study of PD-L1 blockade in urothelial cancer. The method was immunoSEQ multiplex PCR; TCRdb's version includes in-frame clones alone and lacks a portion of them. The sample contains under 80,000 clones, roughly 79% of which appear only once. The material was PBMCs, obtained around atezolizumab (anti-PD-L1) treatment. Source of these receptors: a man in his 70s with urothelial cancer. Both conserved end residues are part of each CDR3. The D gene is left open where the match is weak. The listing skips clone size in some rows; elsewhere it reads once, few, many or a size class.

d_gene	v_gene	abundance	j_gene	CDR3nt	CDR3aa
TRBD2	TRBV28	.	TRBJ2-5	TGTGCCAGCAGTTTGCCGGGACTAGCGGGAGGGCCGGGAGAGACCCAGTACTTC	CASSLPGLAGGPGETQYF
.	TRBV28	.	TRBJ1-5	TGTGCCAGCGGTCCACAGGGTGATAGCAATCAGCCCCAGCATTTT	CASGPQGDSNQPQHF
.	TRBV9	.	TRBJ2-5	TGTGCCCCCCCAGGGCAGTTTCAAGAGACCCAGTACTTC	CAPPGQFQETQYF
TRBD1	TRBV15	.	TRBJ2-7	TGTGCCACCAGCAGGGGACAGGGGGCAGGCGAGCAGTACTTC	CATSRGQGAGEQYF
.	TRBV11-2	.	TRBJ1-2	TGTGCCAGCAGCAACGTCTGGCAGAGGTATGGCTACACCTTC	CASSNVWQRYGYTF
TRBD2	TRBV2	.	TRBJ2-1	TGTGCCAGCAGCGGCTCCGGCGGGAGGATCGACAATGAGCAGTTCTTC	CASSGSGGRIDNEQFF
.	TRBV6-6	.	TRBJ2-3	TGTGCCATACGTACGGGAGAGAAGGGCACAGATACGCAGTATTTT	CAIRTGEKGTDTQYF
.	TRBV4-1	.	TRBJ2-7	TGCGCCAGCAGCCCCCGCCCGGGGTACGAGCAGTACTTC	CASSPRPGYEQYF
.	TRBV6-5	.	TRBJ2-7	TGTGCCAGCAGTAGTGGGGGGTTGGGCGAGCAGTACTTC	CASSSGGLGEQYF
.	TRBV7-8	.	TRBJ2-1	TGTGCCAGCAGCTTAATCGACAATGAGCAGTTCTTC	CASSLIDNEQFF
.	TRBV10-3	.	TRBJ1-2	TGTGCCATCAGTGTCAGGGGAGAGGATGGCTACACCTTC	CAISVRGEDGYTF
TRBD2	TRBV4-3	.	TRBJ2-5	TGCGCCAGCAGCCAAAGGCCGGGACTAGCGGGACAAGAGACCCAGTACTTC	CASSQRPGLAGQETQYF
.	TRBV4-2	.	TRBJ1-2	TGTGCCAGCAGCCAAGATCTGGGGAGCTATGGCTACACCTTC	CASSQDLGSYGYTF
.	TRBV19	.	TRBJ1-2	TGTGCCACCCATCGGACTTACTATGGCTACACCTTC	CATHRTYYGYTF
TRBD2	TRBV15	.	TRBJ2-5	TGTGCCACCAGCAGAGATAACAGCGGGAGCGTAGAGACCCAGTACTTC	CATSRDNSGSVETQYF
TRBD1	TRBV5-6	.	TRBJ1-5	TGTGCCAGCAGCCTTTCTGGGACAGGGACCCAGCCCCAGCATTTT	CASSLSGTGTQPQHF
.	TRBV7-2	.	TRBJ2-7	TGTGCCAGCAGCTTACCTGCGGCCTACGAGCAGTACTTC	CASSLPAAYEQYF
.	TRBV5-3	.	TRBJ2-7	TGTGCCAGAAGCTCGGTGGAAAGGGGGACCTACGAGCAGTACTTC	CARSSVERGTYEQYF
.	TRBV10-3	once	TRBJ1-2	TGTGCCATCAGTGAGGGGACTTCCTATGGCTACACCTTC	CAISEGTSYGYTF
TRBD1	TRBV25-1	.	TRBJ2-7	TGTGCCAGCAGTGTCGGACAGGCCAACTCCTACGAGCAGTACTTC	CASSVGQANSYEQYF
TRBD1	TRBV19	.	TRBJ1-1	TGTGCCAGTAGAGGGACAGGGGGGCTCATGAACACTGAAGCTTTCTTT	CASRGTGGLMNTEAFF
TRBD1	TRBV9	few	TRBJ1-1	TGTGCCAGCAGCGTGGGCGGGCAGGGGGGAACTGAAGCTTTCTTT	CASSVGGQGGTEAFF
.	TRBV2	.	TRBJ2-5	TGTGCCAGCAGTACTGACAGTAACGAGACCCAGTACTTC	CASSTDSNETQYF
TRBD1	TRBV6-5	.	TRBJ2-7	TGTGCCAGCAGTCCGGGACAGGGTTATAGCTACGAGCAGTACTTC	CASSPGQGYSYEQYF
.	TRBV11-2	.	TRBJ2-5	TGTGCCAGCAGCTTTCCCAGGGCCCCGGAGACCCAGTACTTC	CASSFPRAPETQYF
.	TRBV14	once	TRBJ2-7	TGTGCCAGCAGCCAAGGGCGAGGCGAGCAGTACTTC	CASSQGRGEQYF
.	TRBV6-5	.	TRBJ2-2	TGTGCCAGCAGTTACGATACAGGGAACACCGGGGAGCTGTTTTTT	CASSYDTGNTGELFF
TRBD1	TRBV4-1	.	TRBJ2-7	TGCGCCAGCAGCCAAGGACAGGGGACAACCTACGAGCAGTACTTC	CASSQGQGTTYEQYF
.	TRBV6-5	.	TRBJ1-2	TGTGCCAGCACCCCAGAGGACTCCTATGGCTACACCTTC	CASTPEDSYGYTF
TRBD2	TRBV5-1	.	TRBJ2-1	TGCGCCAGCAGCCCCCAGACTAGCGGGGGGCTCTACAATGAGCAGTTCTTC	CASSPQTSGGLYNEQFF
.	TRBV7-3	.	TRBJ2-1	TGTGCCAGCAGCTTAGGGCTAGCCCCGGCCTACAATGAGCAGTTCTTC	CASSLGLAPAYNEQFF
.	TRBV12-5	.	TRBJ1-5	TGTGCTAGTGGTTTTGAGCTCGGTCAGCCCCAGCATTTT	CASGFELGQPQHF
.	TRBV7-8	.	TRBJ1-6	TGTGCCAGCAGCTTGGGCTTCTCCTATAATTCACCCCTCCACTTT	CASSLGFSYNSPLHF
.	TRBV7-3	.	TRBJ1-1	TGTGCCAGCAGCTTAACTCGCGCTACGAACACTGAAGCTTTCTTT	CASSLTRATNTEAFF
.	TRBV18	once	TRBJ1-5	TGTGCCAGCTCACCAATATCGGGGGGTCAGCCCCAGCATTTT	CASSPISGGQPQHF
.	TRBV5-6	once	TRBJ1-1	TGTGCCAGCAGCTCGACAGACCACACTGAAGCTTTCTTT	CASSSTDHTEAFF
TRBD1	TRBV27	.	TRBJ1-2	TGTGCCAGCAGTCGACAGGGGGCCTACGGCTACACCTTC	CASSRQGAYGYTF
TRBD1	TRBV5-1	.	TRBJ2-5	TGCGCCAGCAGCAGGGACAGTCAAGAGACCCAGTACTTC	CASSRDSQETQYF
TRBD2	TRBV5-4	.	TRBJ2-7	TGTGCCAGCAGCTTGGGGACTAGCGGGGGACTAAACTACGAGCAGTACTTC	CASSLGTSGGLNYEQYF
.	TRBV11-3	.	TRBJ2-7	TGTGCCAGCCAAACTCGGTGGGGCCAGCTAAGCGAGCAGTACTTC	CASQTRWGQLSEQYF
.	TRBV5-6	.	TRBJ1-4	TGTGCCAGCAGCTCAACACAGGGTATTAATGAAAAACTGTTTTTT	CASSSTQGINEKLFF
TRBD1	TRBV5-1	.	TRBJ2-4	TGCGCCAGCAGGCCCGGGACAGGGGGTAACATTCAGTACTTC	CASRPGTGGNIQYF
.	TRBV11-3	few	TRBJ2-7	TGTGCCAGCAGCTGGGGCCCTGCAGACGAGCAGTACTTC	CASSWGPADEQYF
.	TRBV7-9	.	TRBJ1-3	TGTGCCAGCAGCCCCCCGGGAAACGGAAACACCATATATTTT	CASSPPGNGNTIYF
.	TRBV4-1	.	TRBJ2-5	TGCGCCAGCAGCCAGGATCGGGACTCCTTCGGGGAGACCCAGTACTTC	CASSQDRDSFGETQYF
TRBD1	TRBV29-1	.	TRBJ1-4	TGCAGCGTTAGGGACAGGGGTCTTTTTAGACTGTTTTTT	CSVRDRGLFRLFF
TRBD2	TRBV7-9	.	TRBJ2-3	TGTGCCAGCAGCTTTCGCCCGGGGGGTTTCACAGATACGCAGTATTTT	CASSFRPGGFTDTQYF
.	TRBV7-6	once	TRBJ2-7	TGTGCCAGCAGCTTAAGTCGGGACTACGAGCAGTACTTC	CASSLSRDYEQYF
TRBD2	TRBV6-9	.	TRBJ2-5	TGTGCCTCCGTCTCGCGCGGGGGGGAGCCGTACCAAGAGACCCAGTACTTC	CASVSRGGEPYQETQYF
TRBD1	TRBV5-4	.	TRBJ1-4	TGTGCCAGCAGCTTGGGACAGGGGCGACCCGAAAAACTGTTTTTT	CASSLGQGRPEKLFF
.	TRBV7-3	.	TRBJ1-4	TGTGCCAGCAGCTTGAGGGCTAATGAAAAACTGTTTTTT	CASSLRANEKLFF
TRBD1	TRBV28	.	TRBJ1-4	TGTGCCAGCACTCCACCGGGACAGGGAGGCGAAAAACTGTTTTTT	CASTPPGQGGEKLFF
.	TRBV2	few	TRBJ1-6	TGTGCCAGCAGTGAAACCGGGGGATCGGGTTCACCCCTCCACTTT	CASSETGGSGSPLHF
TRBD1	TRBV19	.	TRBJ1-6	TGTGCCAGCGGCCCAGACAGGGTAAAGACCAATTCACCCCTCCACTTT	CASGPDRVKTNSPLHF
.	TRBV10-3	.	TRBJ2-1	TGTGCCATCAGTGAGCCGCCGGGGAAAAGCTCCTACAATGAGCAGTTCTTC	CAISEPPGKSSYNEQFF
TRBD1	TRBV5-1	.	TRBJ1-2	TGCGCCAGCAGCTACACCGGGACAGGGGGCAATGGCTACACCTTC	CASSYTGTGGNGYTF
.	TRBV19	once	TRBJ1-2	TGTGCCAGTAGTCCCGGACTAAAAAGAGGTGGCTACACCTTC	CASSPGLKRGGYTF
.	TRBV7-9	medium-sized	TRBJ1-1	TGTGCCAGCAGCTTAGTAGCAGGGGTGGATGAAGCTTTCTTT	CASSLVAGVDEAFF
.	TRBV21-1	.	TRBJ2-7	TGTGCCAGCAGCAAACTTAGGCGGGAATTCCCCTACGAGCAGTACTTC	CASSKLRREFPYEQYF